Below, one TCR beta chain is given with its context. Per germline, CDR1 ENHRY and CDR2 SYGVKD. The CDR3 sequence is 16 residues long. V lost 4 bases and J lost 5, with 21 bases in between. This sample was included in a study of shared clonotypes between healthy human individuals. Study-wide context: Each donor's CD8 memory used one plate, CD8 naive two, each CD4 subset three.

Using immunoSEQ multiplex PCR, the repertoire was profiled, and TCRdb retains in-frame clones only, with some absent. The repertoire holds under 750,000 clones, with 55% to 75% as singletons. The sequenced material came from memory CD4+ T cells sorted from blood. Subset noted: CD45RA-negative fraction. This receptor was taken from a woman aged 25 to 39 in good health. The chain employs TRBV10-3 and TRBJ2-7; the D gene could be TRBD1 or TRBD2 (5 bases each). The DNA of the CDR3 is TGTGCCATCAGTGCAGGGCCGGGAACTAAGGGCCACGAGCAGTACTTC. This codes for CAISAGPGTKGHEQYF.